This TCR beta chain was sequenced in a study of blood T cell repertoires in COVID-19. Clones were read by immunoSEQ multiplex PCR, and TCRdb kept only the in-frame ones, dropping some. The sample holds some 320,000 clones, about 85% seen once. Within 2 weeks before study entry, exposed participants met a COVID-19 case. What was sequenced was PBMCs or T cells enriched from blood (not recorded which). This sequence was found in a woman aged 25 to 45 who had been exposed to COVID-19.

The CDR3 is CASSSGQDPHEQYF. The CDR3 nucleotides read TGTGCCAGCAGCTCCGGACAGGATCCCCACGAGCAGTACTTC. The chain employs TRBV7-9 and TRBJ2-7; 7 bases are shared with TRBD1. The CDR3 loop spans 14 amino acids. The ends lost 4 bases at V and 5 bases at J; junction bases unmatched: 8. The germline gives CDR1 SEHNR, CDR2 FQNEAQ (reference sequence).